This entry lists 24 T cell receptor beta chains sequenced from one sample in a study of blood T cell repertoires in COVID-19. Some clones are missing from TCRdb's copy, which holds only in-frame ones; the method was immunoSEQ multiplex PCR. The sample shows about 320,000 clones, roughly 90% of them seen only once. The sample taken for sequencing was PBMCs or T cells enriched from blood (not recorded which). The source is a man aged 55 to 69 who had recovered from COVID-19.

V and J are TRBV19 and TRBJ1-1; D gene ambiguous. V was pared by 1 base and J by 2 bases, with 5 bases between. CDR3 length: 13 amino acids. The germline V gene encodes CDR1 LNHDA and CDR2 SQIVND (reference sequence). The CDR3 nucleotides are TGTGCCAGTAGTATAGGAGCAAACACTGAAGCTTTCTTT. This translates into CASSIGANTEAFF.

The gene calls are TRBV7-8 and TRBJ1-1; D remains ambiguous. V lost 8 bases to trimming and J lost 0 bases, with 19 bases between them. This CDR3 is built from 16 residues. Germline-derived CDR1 and CDR2 are SGHVS and FQNEAQ. The CDR3 loop is CASLWEAGMVNTEAFF. CDR3 nucleotide sequence: TGTGCCAGCCTTTGGGAGGCTGGAATGGTGAACACTGAAGCTTTCTTT.

This chain joins TRBV18 and TRBJ2-1; TRBD2 aligns across 11 bases. The J segment lost 2 bases and the V segment lost 5 bases, leaving 2 bases of the junction unmatched. CDR3 length: 15 amino acids. Germline CDR1 reads KGHSH; CDR2 reads LQKENI. The CDR3: CASSGTSGTYNEQFF. CDR3 nucleotides: TGTGCCAGCTCAGGGACTAGCGGCACCTACAATGAGCAGTTCTTC.

The CDR3 nucleotides are TGTGCCAGCAACGGACAGAGTAATTCACCCCTCCACTTT. Protein sequence: CASNGQSNSPLHF. J is TRBJ1-6 and V is TRBV25-1; D might be TRBD1 (6 bases). Germline V gene sequence: CDR1 MGHDK, CDR2 SYGVNS. With 7 bases removed from V and 6 bases from J, the gap between germline ends came to 10 bases. The CDR3 loop spans 13 amino acids. The whole variable domain, remainder taken from reference TRBV25-1 and TRBJ1-6, is EADIYQTPRYLVIGTGKKITLECSQTMGHDKMYWYQQDPGMELHLIHYSYGVNSTEKGDLSSESTVSRIRTEHFPLTLESARPSHTSQYLCASNGQSNSPLHFGNGTRLTVT.

The V call is TRBV9, the J call TRBJ2-5, with TRBD2 matching 10 bases. This CDR3 is 17 amino acids long. V gave up 0 bases and J gave up 7 bases; unmatched junction bases: 12. Germline V gene lookup returns CDR1 SGDLS and CDR2 YYNGEE. DNA for the CDR3: TGTGCCAGCAGCGTAGGTTTGAGCGGGGGGGCAGATGGGACCCAGTACTTC. It yields the protein CASSVGLSGGADGTQYF.

V and J are TRBV10-3 and TRBJ2-1; 7 nucleotides agree with TRBD2. This CDR3 comprises 13 residues. Germline lookup yields CDR1 ENHRY and CDR2 SYGVKD. The V segment lost 11 bases and the J segment 4 bases; nucleotides outside the gene matches: 8. The CDR3 DNA is TGTGCCCACTCTAGCGGAGAATACAATGAGCAGTTCTTC. As protein: CAHSSGEYNEQFF.

The V gene is TRBV27, the J gene TRBJ2-5, with 8 positions matching TRBD1. The CDR3 totals 15 residues. V lost 5 bases and J lost 6; bases outside the gene matches: 11. Per germline, CDR1 MNHEY and CDR2 SMNVEV (reference sequence). CDR3 residues: CASSRSSGQVKTQYF. DNA for the CDR3: TGTGCCAGCAGTCGTTCTTCGGGACAGGTGAAGACCCAGTACTTC.

The chain has TRBV4-3 and TRBJ1-1; 10 nucleotides agree with TRBD1. CDR1 and CDR2 from the germline V gene are LGHNA and YSLEER. The length of the CDR3 is 15 residues. The V gene end was trimmed by 3 bases and the J gene end by 5 bases; junction bases not matched to a gene: 6. CDR3 nucleotide sequence: TGCGCCAGCAGCCACGGGACAGGGGTGATTACTGAAGCTTTCTTT. Amino acid sequence: CASSHGTGVITEAFF.

This sequence joins TRBV18 and TRBJ2-7, with TRBD1 matching over 11 bases. The germline CDR1 and CDR2 sequences are KGHSH and LQKENI. The CDR3 length is 15 residues. After removal of 6 bases from V and 2 bases from J, the junction contained 6 bases not matched to a gene. The CDR3 DNA reads TGTGCCAGCTCCCCTCTGGGACAGGGGGCCTACGAGCAGTACTTC. It specifies CASSPLGQGAYEQYF.

This rearrangement joins TRBV7-2 to TRBJ1-2; tentatively, D is TRBD1 (6 bases). CDR1 and CDR2 (germline): SGHTA, FQGNSA. The CDR3 totals 14 residues. With 1 base removed from V and 8 bases from J, the gap between germline ends came to 14 bases. This chain's CDR3 is CASSLGGSGVGYTF. The CDR3, as DNA: TGTGCCAGCAGCTTAGGAGGTTCAGGGGTCGGCTACACCTTC.

This chain connects TRBV4-2 to TRBJ1-2; the D is unclear. Per germline, CDR1 LGHNA and CDR2 YNFKEQ. The CDR3 is 13 residues long. Trimming stripped 0 bases from V and 8 bases from J, with 10 bases between. The DNA of the CDR3 is TGTGCCAGCAGCCAAGATGGCGGGAACGGCTACACCTTC. Amino acid sequence: CASSQDGGNGYTF.

The chain is built from TRBV27 and TRBJ2-1; possible D gene TRBD1, 5 bases. V lost 2 bases, J lost 8 bases, and 19 bases lay in between. Germline CDR1 MNHEY, CDR2 SMNVEV (reference sequence). The CDR3 contains 16 residues. The CDR3 reads CASSLGLTPGIHEQFF. CDR3 bases: TGTGCCAGCAGTTTAGGTCTGACCCCAGGGATACATGAGCAGTTCTTC.

V and J are TRBV5-1 and TRBJ1-5; 7 bases map to TRBD1. J lost 9 bases, V lost 4 bases, and 10 bases had no gene match. Germline CDR1 SGHRS, CDR2 YFSETQ. The CDR3 loop spans 14 amino acids. As DNA, the CDR3 is TGCGCCAGCAGCCCCGAAGGGGGACAGAGGCCCCAGCATTTT. This codes for CASSPEGGQRPQHF.

This chain links TRBV7-9 with TRBJ1-2, with 8 bases fitting TRBD1. The CDR3 runs to 14 residues. Per germline, CDR1 SEHNR and CDR2 FQNEAQ (reference sequence). J was trimmed by 6 bases and V by 5 bases; bases with no gene match: 8. Written as DNA, the CDR3 is TGTGCCAGCAGCCTGAGACAGGGGAAGGATGGCTACACCTTC. Its translation: CASSLRQGKDGYTF.

The chain is built from TRBV11-2 and TRBJ2-5; D is unresolved. Germline V gene lookup returns CDR1 SGHAT and CDR2 FQNNGV. V lost 1 base to trimming and J lost 5 bases, with 17 bases between them. The CDR3 runs to 16 residues. Here the CDR3 DNA reads TGTGCCAGCAGCTTAGTTCCTGTGCAGTCTTGGGAGACCCAGTACTTC. Its protein is CASSLVPVQSWETQYF.

This sequence joins TRBV4-1 and TRBJ2-1; D call uncertain. The CDR3 contains 16 residues. The V end lost 3 bases, the J end lost 0 bases, and 12 bases lay between the germline ends. Germline CDR1 is MGHRA and CDR2 is YSYEKL. In DNA, the CDR3 is TGCGCCAGCAGCCACCCGACATCAAACTCCTACAATGAGCAGTTCTTC. Encoded protein: CASSHPTSNSYNEQFF.

Only one count was recorded for this clone. V is TRBV15 and J is TRBJ2-1, with TRBD2 as a possible D gene (7 bases). The CDR3 extends over 15 amino acids. Trimming pared 6 bases from V and 1 base from J, leaving 13 bases between. Germline values: CDR1 LNHNV, CDR2 YYDKDF (reference sequence). CDR3 bases: TGTGCCACCAGTCAGCGGGACATATCCTACAATGAGCAGTTCTTC. Translation: CATSQRDISYNEQFF.

The chain uses TRBV6-2 or TRBV6-3 and TRBJ1-2; 7 bases fit TRBD1. Germline V gene data show CDR1 as MNHEY and CDR2 as SVGEGT. The CDR3 length is 14 residues. V shed 2 bases and J 7 bases; nucleotides not matched to a gene: 7. The CDR3 bases are TGTGCCAGCAGTTACGCTGACAGGGTCGGTGGCTACACCTTC. This gives the protein CASSYADRVGGYTF.

The rearrangement joins TRBV7-2 to TRBJ2-2; 8 bases map to TRBD1. J was trimmed by 1 base and V by 4 bases; bases with no gene match: 2. This CDR3 is 15 amino acids long. Per the germline V gene, CDR1 is SGHTA and CDR2 is FQGNSA. CDR3 sequence: CASSSQGGNTGELFF. For the CDR3, the DNA is TGTGCCAGCAGCTCACAGGGGGGGAACACCGGGGAGCTGTTTTTT.

This chain uses TRBV4-3 with TRBJ1-3; TRBD1 matches at 10 bases. CDR3 length: 17 residues. CDR1 and CDR2 from the germline V gene are LGHNA and YSLEER. V trimming: 2 bases; J trimming: 3 bases; junction bases outside the gene matches: 7. CDR3 DNA: TGCGCCAGCAGCCAATCGACAGGGGGCTCGTATGGAAACACCATATATTTT. The encoded protein is CASSQSTGGSYGNTIYF.

The chain couples TRBV6-5 to TRBJ2-4; TRBD1 matches at 12 bases. Looked up from germline, CDR1 is MNHEY and CDR2 is SVGAGI. Trimming took 6 bases from V and 7 from J; bases not matched to a gene: 7. The CDR3 runs 15 residues. CDR3 coding DNA: TGTGCCAGCAGACTGGGACAGGGGGCAAGGAACATTCAGTACTTC. It specifies CASRLGQGARNIQYF.

The V gene is TRBV19, the J gene TRBJ1-2; TRBD1 is a possible D gene (5 bases). CDR1 is LNHDA and CDR2 is SQIVND in the germline V gene (reference sequence). The length of the CDR3 is 14 residues. Trimming shortened V by 1 base and J by 6 bases, and 12 bases separated the two germline ends. This chain's CDR3 is CASSIGWGVDGYTF. For the CDR3, the DNA is TGTGCCAGTAGTATAGGATGGGGGGTTGATGGCTACACCTTC.

This clone occurred a few times. The V gene is TRBV7-6, the J gene TRBJ1-1; perhaps TRBD1 as D (5 bases). This CDR3 is 16 amino acids long. V lost 5 bases and J 1 base, leaving 17 bases between the germline ends. Germline CDR1 and CDR2: SGHVS and FNYEAQ. For the CDR3, the DNA is TGTGCCAGCAGCCCCCGGACAAACTGGGGGAACACTGAAGCTTTCTTT. Translating gives CASSPRTNWGNTEAFF.

This rearrangement joins TRBV6-2 or TRBV6-3 to TRBJ2-1; D is ambiguous. The CDR3 totals 11 residues. V lost 5 bases and J 9 bases, leaving 8 bases between the germline ends. Germline V gene lookup returns CDR1 MNHEY and CDR2 SVGEGT. CDR3 DNA sequence: TGTGCCAGCAGTCACAGAAGTGAGCAGTTCTTC. Its translation is CASSHRSEQFF.